This T cell receptor (beta chain) was recorded in a study of blood T cell repertoires in COVID-19. Authors' processing steps: Reference gene primer amplification in the assay estimated nucleated cell counts. Only in-frame clones appear in the TCRdb table, and some are missing; sequencing was by immunoSEQ multiplex PCR. That table is the source of V, J and clone size, and D and trimming were worked out from the DNA. The sample includes some 71,000 clones, approximately 84% of them seen just once. Trimming took 3 bases from V and 3 from J; bases not matched to a gene: 1. Germline CDR1 and CDR2: SGHRS and YFSETQ. The CDR3 runs to 14 residues.

The receptor comes from a man aged 45-65 years with COVID-19, enrolled during active disease. Source material: peripheral blood. This sequence joins TRBV5-1 and TRBJ2-5; TRBD1 aligns across 11 bases. CDR3 in DNA: TGCGCCAGCAGCTGGGGACAGGGGGAAGAGACCCAGTACTTC. This codes for CASSWGQGEETQYF.